The subject of this entry is one T cell receptor (beta chain). This CDR3 is 14 amino acids long. Looked up from germline, CDR1 is MDHEN and CDR2 is SYDVKM. Trimming pared 6 bases from V and 4 bases from J, leaving 15 bases between. These data belong to a study of shared T cell receptors in the human thymus. Sequencing was performed with immunoSEQ multiplex PCR; in TCRdb, only in-frame clones are kept and a portion is missing. There are 700,000 to 750,000 clones in the sample; 70% to 90% occur only once, and around 0.01% lies in the top ten. This sample was also put to use in a study of human thymus T cells. From that second work: Among the donors, all were healthy Finnish infants having corrective surgery for congenital heart defects. The study used thymus tissue resected during corrective heart surgery. What appeared biased in thymic and blood repertoires was the usage of V and J genes. Unrelated individuals reportedly shared highly overlapping thymic TCR repertoires.

The gene calls are TRBV28 and TRBJ1-2; D possibly corresponds to TRBD1 (5 bases). This clonotype was sampled from a girl less than two years old with a congenital heart defect. The specimen sequenced was thymocytes. As DNA, the CDR3 is TGTGCCAGCAGCCCAAAGACAGACCTCTATGGCTACACCTTC. This sequence encodes CASSPKTDLYGYTF.